This entry lists 2 T cell receptor beta chains sequenced from one sample in a study of T cell repertoires in ileal Crohn's disease (dated by TCRdb to the late 2010s). The library came from the immunoSEQ multiplex PCR assay. TCRdb's version of the immuneACCESS table is confined to in-frame rearrangements and falls short of the full clone set. An unresolved V gene accounts for under half of the shortfall where checked; the remainder is of unknown origin. This sample comprises approximately 8,000 clones, 81% of them detected only once. Clones ranked in the top ten supply 4.9% of the sample. The sequenced sample consisted of ileal tissue. The origin of the receptors is an adult with Crohn's disease.

This rearrangement joins TRBV5-4 to TRBJ2-5; D is perhaps TRBD2 (6 bases). This CDR3 is built from 15 residues. Deletions cut 0 bases from V and 5 bases from J, with 14 bases between. Germline-derived CDR1 and CDR2 are SGHNT and YYREEE (reference sequence). The CDR3 DNA reads TGTGCCAGCAGCTTGGCGGGAGCTGGGGAGGAGACCCAGTACTTC. The encoded protein is CASSLAGAGEETQYF.

The chain uses TRBV27 and TRBJ1-1; D is possibly TRBD1 (5 bases). Trimming removed 4 bases at V and 4 bases at J, with 16 bases between. The CDR3 has 15 residues. CDR1 is MNHEY, CDR2 SMNVEV, per germline (reference sequence). CDR3 nucleotide sequence: TGTGCCAGCAGTTCGACAGCCCCAGCCAGCACTGAAGCTTTCTTT. This encodes CASSSTAPASTEAFF.